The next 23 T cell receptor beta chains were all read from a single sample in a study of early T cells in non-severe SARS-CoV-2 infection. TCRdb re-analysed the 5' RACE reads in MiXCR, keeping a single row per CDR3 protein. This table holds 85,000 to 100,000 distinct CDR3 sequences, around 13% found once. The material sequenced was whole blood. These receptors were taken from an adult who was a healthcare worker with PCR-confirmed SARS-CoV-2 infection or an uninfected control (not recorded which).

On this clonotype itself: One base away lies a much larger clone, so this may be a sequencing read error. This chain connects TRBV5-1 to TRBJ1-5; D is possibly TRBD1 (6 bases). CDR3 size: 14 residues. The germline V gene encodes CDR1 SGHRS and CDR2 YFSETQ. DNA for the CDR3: TGCACCAGCAGCTCCGGACAGCGCCCTCAGCCCCAGCATTTT. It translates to CTSSSGQRPQPQHF.

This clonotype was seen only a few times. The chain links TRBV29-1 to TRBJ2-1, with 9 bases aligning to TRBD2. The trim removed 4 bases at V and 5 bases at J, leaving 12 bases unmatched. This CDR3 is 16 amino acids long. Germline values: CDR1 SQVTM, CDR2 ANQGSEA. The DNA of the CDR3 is TGCAGCGTTGTGCCCTATGCGGGAGGGGCCAACAATGAGCAGTTCTTC. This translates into CSVVPYAGGANNEQFF.

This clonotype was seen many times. Here the CDR3 reads CASSSAATGDPEAFF. The CDR3 DNA sequence: TGTGCCAGCAGCTCCGCCGCTACAGGGGACCCTGAAGCTTTCTTT. The genes are TRBV6-2 or TRBV6-3 and TRBJ1-1; 7 bases agree with TRBD1. CDR1 MNHEY and CDR2 SVGEGT come from the germline V gene. This CDR3 region has 15 residues. The junction had 13 bases not matched to a gene; V was cut back by 6 bases and J by 6 bases.

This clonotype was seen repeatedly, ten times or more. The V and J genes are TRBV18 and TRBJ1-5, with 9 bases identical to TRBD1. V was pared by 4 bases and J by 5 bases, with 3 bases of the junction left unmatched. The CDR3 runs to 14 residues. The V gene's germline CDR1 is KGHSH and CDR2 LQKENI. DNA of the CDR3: TGTGCCAGCTCACAGACAGGGGGGGATCAGCCCCAGCATTTT. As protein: CASSQTGGDQPQHF.

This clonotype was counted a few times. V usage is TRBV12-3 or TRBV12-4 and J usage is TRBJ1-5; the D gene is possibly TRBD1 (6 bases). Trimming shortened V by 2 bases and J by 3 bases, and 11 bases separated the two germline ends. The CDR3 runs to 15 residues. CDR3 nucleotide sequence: TGTGCCAGCAGTTTATCGGGGGCGGCCAATCAGCCCCAGCATTTT. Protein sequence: CASSLSGAANQPQHF.

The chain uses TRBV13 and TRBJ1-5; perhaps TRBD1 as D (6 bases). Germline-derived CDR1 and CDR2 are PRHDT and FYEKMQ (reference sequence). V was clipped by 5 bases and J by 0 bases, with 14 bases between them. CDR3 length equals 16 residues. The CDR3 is CASSLGGGVSNQPQHF. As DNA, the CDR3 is TGTGCCAGCAGCCTGGGGGGCGGGGTTAGCAATCAGCCCCAGCATTTT. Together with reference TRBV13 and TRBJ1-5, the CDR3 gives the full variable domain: AAGVIQSPRHLIKEKRETATLKCYPIPRHDTVYWYQQGPGQDPQFLISFYEKMQSDKGSIPDRFSAQQFSDYHSELNMSSLELGDSALYFCASSLGGGVSNQPQHFGDGTRLSIL.

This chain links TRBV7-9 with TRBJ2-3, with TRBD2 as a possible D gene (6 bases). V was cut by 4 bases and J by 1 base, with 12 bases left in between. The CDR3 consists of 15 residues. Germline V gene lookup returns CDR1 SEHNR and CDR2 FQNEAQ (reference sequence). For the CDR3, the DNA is TGTGCCAGCAGCTCCTGGGGGGAACGCACAGATACGCAGTATTTT. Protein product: CASSSWGERTDTQYF.

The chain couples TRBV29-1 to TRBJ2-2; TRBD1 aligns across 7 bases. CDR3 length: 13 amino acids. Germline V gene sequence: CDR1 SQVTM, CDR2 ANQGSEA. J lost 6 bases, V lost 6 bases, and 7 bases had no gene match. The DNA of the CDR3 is TGCAGCGTGGCACCAGGGGGATCCGGGGAGCTGTTTTTT. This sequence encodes CSVAPGGSGELFF.

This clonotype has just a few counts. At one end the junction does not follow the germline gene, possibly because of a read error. DNA for the CDR3: TGCGTCAGCAGCTTGGGGACGGTCACAGATACGCAGTATTTT. Its translation is CVSSLGTVTDTQYF. The chain is built from TRBV5-1 and TRBJ2-3; D possibly uses TRBD1 or TRBD2 (5 bases each). Germline V gene data show CDR1 as SGHRS and CDR2 as YFSETQ. This CDR3 region has 14 residues.

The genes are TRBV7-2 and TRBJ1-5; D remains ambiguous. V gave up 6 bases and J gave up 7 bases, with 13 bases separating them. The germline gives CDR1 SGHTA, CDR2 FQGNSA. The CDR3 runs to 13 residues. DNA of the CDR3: TGTGCCAGCAGTTTAACCCAAGGACAGCCCCAGCATTTT. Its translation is CASSLTQGQPQHF. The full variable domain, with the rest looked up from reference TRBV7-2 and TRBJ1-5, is GAGVSQSPSNKVTEKGKDVELRCDPISGHTALYWYRQSLGQGLEFLIYFQGNSAPDKSGLPSDRFSAERTGGSVSTLTIQRTQQEDSAVYLCASSLTQGQPQHFGDGTRLSIL.

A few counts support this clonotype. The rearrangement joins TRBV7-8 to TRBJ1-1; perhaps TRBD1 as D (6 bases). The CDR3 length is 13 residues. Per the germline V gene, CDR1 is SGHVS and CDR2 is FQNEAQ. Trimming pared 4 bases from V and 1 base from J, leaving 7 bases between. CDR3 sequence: CASSWGQNTEAFF. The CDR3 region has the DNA TGTGCCAGCAGCTGGGGGCAGAACACTGAAGCTTTCTTT.

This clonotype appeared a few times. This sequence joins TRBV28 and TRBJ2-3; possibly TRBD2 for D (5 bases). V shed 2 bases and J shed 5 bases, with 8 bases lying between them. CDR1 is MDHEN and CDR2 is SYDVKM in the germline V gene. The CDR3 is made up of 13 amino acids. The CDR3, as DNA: TGTGCCAGCAGTTTAGTCGGGGTAGATACGCAGTATTTT. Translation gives CASSLVGVDTQYF. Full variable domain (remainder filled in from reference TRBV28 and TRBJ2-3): DVKVTQSSRYLVKRTGEKVFLECVQDMDHENMFWYRQDPGLGLRLIYFSYDVKMKEKGDIPEGYSVSREKKERFSLILESASTNQTSMYLCASSLVGVDTQYFGPGTRLTVL.

The CDR3 coding sequence is TGTGCCACACAGGGGGATACTGAAGCTTTCTTT. Translated, it gives CATQGDTEAFF. The V and J genes are TRBV10-3 and TRBJ1-1; TRBD1 agrees at 8 bases. The CDR3 spans 11 residues. Trimming at V came to 10 bases and at J to 5 bases, leaving 3 bases not matched to a gene. CDR1 and CDR2 from the germline V gene are ENHRY and SYGVKD.

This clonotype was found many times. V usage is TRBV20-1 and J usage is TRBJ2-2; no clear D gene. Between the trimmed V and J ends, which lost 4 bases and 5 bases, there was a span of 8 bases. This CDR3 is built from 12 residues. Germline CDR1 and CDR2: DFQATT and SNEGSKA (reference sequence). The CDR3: CSATGLTGELFF. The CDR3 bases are TGCAGTGCTACGGGTCTAACCGGGGAGCTGTTTTTT.

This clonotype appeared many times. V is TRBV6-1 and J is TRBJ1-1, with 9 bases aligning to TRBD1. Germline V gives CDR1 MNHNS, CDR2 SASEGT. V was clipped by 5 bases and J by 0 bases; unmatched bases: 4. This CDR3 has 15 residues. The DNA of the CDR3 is TGTGCCAGCAGTCTACAGGGGGCTATGAACACTGAAGCTTTCTTT. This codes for CASSLQGAMNTEAFF.

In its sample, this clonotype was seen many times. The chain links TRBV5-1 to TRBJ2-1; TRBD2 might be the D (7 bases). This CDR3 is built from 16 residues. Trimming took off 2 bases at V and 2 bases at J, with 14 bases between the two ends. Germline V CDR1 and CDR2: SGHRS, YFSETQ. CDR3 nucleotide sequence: TGCGCCAGCAGCTTCGCCGGCGGGGGCCCCTACAATGAGCAGTTCTTC. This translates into CASSFAGGGPYNEQFF.

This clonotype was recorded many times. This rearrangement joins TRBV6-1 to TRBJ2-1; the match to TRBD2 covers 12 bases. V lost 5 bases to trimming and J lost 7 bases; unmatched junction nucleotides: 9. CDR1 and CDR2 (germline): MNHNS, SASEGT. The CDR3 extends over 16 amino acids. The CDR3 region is CASSTASGGAGNEQFF. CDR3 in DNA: TGTGCCAGCAGTACCGCTAGCGGGGGGGCCGGGAATGAGCAGTTCTTC.

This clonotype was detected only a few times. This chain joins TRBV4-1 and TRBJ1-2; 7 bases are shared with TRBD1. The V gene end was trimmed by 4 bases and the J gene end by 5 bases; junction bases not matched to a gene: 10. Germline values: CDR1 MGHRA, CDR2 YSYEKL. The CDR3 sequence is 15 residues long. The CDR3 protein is CASSRGRQGPYGYTF. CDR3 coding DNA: TGCGCCAGCAGCCGAGGGCGACAGGGACCATATGGCTACACCTTC.

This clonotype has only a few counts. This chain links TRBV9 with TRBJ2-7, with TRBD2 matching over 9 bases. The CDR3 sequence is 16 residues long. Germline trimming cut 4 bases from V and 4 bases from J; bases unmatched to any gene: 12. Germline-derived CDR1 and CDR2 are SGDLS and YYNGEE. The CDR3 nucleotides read TGTGCCAGCAGCCTAGGAATGAGCGGGGGGAGATACGAGCAGTACTTC. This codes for CASSLGMSGGRYEQYF.

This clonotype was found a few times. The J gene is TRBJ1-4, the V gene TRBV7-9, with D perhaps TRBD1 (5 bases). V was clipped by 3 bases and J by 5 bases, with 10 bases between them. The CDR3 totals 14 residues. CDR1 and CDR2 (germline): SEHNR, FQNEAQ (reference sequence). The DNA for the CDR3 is TGTGCCAGCAGCTTGACCGGGGCGAATGAAAAACTGTTTTTT. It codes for CASSLTGANEKLFF.

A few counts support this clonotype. The CDR3 nucleotides are TGTGCCAGCAGCAGGGGGCAGCTCTACAATGAGCAGTTCTTC. As protein: CASSRGQLYNEQFF. The gene calls are TRBV5-5 and TRBJ2-1, with TRBD1 matching 7 bases. The CDR3 has 14 residues. Looked up from germline, CDR1 is SGHKS and CDR2 is YYEKEE (reference sequence). J was trimmed by 3 bases and V by 4 bases; bases with no gene match: 4. Drawing the rest from reference TRBV5-5 and TRBJ2-1, the complete variable domain is DAGVTQSPTHLIKTRGQQVTLRCSPISGHKSVSWYQQVLGQGPQFIFQYYEKEERGRGNFPDRFSARQFPNYSSELNVNALLLGDSALYLCASSRGQLYNEQFFGPGTRLTVL.

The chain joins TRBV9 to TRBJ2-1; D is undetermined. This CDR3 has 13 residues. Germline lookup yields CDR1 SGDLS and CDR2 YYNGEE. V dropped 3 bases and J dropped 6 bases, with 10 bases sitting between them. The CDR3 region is CASSAALGNEQFF. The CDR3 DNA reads TGTGCCAGCAGCGCGGCCCTTGGCAATGAGCAGTTCTTC.

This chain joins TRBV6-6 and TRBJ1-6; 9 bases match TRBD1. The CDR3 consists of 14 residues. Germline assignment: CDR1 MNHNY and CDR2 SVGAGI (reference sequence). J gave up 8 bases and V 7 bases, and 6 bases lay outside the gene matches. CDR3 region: CASTPRDRDSPLHF. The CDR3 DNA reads TGTGCCAGCACCCCCCGGGACAGGGATTCACCCCTCCACTTT.